Below are 9 T cell receptor beta chains sequenced from a single sample in a study of T cells in localized non-small cell lung cancer. Only in-frame clones appear in the TCRdb table, and some are missing; sequencing was by immunoSEQ multiplex PCR. The profile covers 70,000 to 100,000 clones, with roughly 88% appearing a single time and about 4% taken by the ten largest. This material consisted of PBMCs, taken before any cancer treatment. The origin of the receptors is a woman between 40 and 69 years old with stage II squamous cell lung carcinoma.

V gene TRBV5-1 combines with J gene TRBJ2-7; D is uncertain. The CDR3 sequence is 11 residues long. Germline-derived CDR1 and CDR2 are SGHRS and YFSETQ. V lost 2 bases to trimming and J lost 5 bases, with 5 bases between them. In nucleotides, the CDR3 is TGCGCCAGCAGCTTCGGAGACGAGCAGTACTTC. Encoded protein: CASSFGDEQYF.

The rearrangement joins TRBV4-1 to TRBJ1-2, with D possibly TRBD1 on 6 matching bases. Germline V gives CDR1 MGHRA, CDR2 YSYEKL. The V gene lost 0 bases and the J gene lost 5 bases, with 16 bases spanning the gap. The CDR3 sequence is 16 residues long. In DNA, the CDR3 is TGCGCCAGCAGCCAAGAAGGTCGACAGGACCCATATGGCTACACCTTC. This gives the protein CASSQEGRQDPYGYTF.

The chain is built from TRBV28 and TRBJ1-6, with 9 bases fitting TRBD1. V gave up 6 bases and J gave up 11 bases; unmatched junction bases: 8. Germline V lookup: CDR1 MDHEN, CDR2 SYDVKM. This CDR3 has 14 residues. The CDR3 coding sequence is TGTGCCAGCAGAGATACAGGGGGCTTCCCACCCCTCCACTTT. It is translated as CASRDTGGFPPLHF.

This sequence joins TRBV19 and TRBJ2-5, with D tentatively TRBD2 (5 bases). From germline, CDR1 is LNHDA and CDR2 SQIVND (reference sequence). This CDR3 is 13 amino acids long. The germline V and J ends were trimmed by 5 bases and 5 bases, with 12 bases remaining between them. CDR3 protein: CASSWTPKETQYF. The CDR3, as DNA: TGTGCCAGTAGTTGGACTCCCAAGGAGACCCAGTACTTC.

This chain links TRBV19 with TRBJ2-7; D is perhaps TRBD2 (6 bases). From germline, CDR1 is LNHDA and CDR2 SQIVND (reference sequence). The CDR3 loop spans 15 amino acids. V was cut by 6 bases and J by 0 bases, with 15 bases left in between. The CDR3 protein is CASSSTPGGSYEQYF. As DNA, the CDR3 is TGTGCCAGTAGCTCTACCCCCGGGGGCTCCTACGAGCAGTACTTC.

The chain combines TRBV6-1 with TRBJ1-1; a weak D match, TRBD1 (5 bases). The CDR3 totals 18 residues. The V gene's germline CDR1 is MNHNS and CDR2 SASEGT. V gave up 2 bases and J gave up 0 bases, with 19 bases separating them. The CDR3, as DNA: TGTGCCAGCAGTGAAAACCCCGAACCCATGGGGGTGAACACTGAAGCTTTCTTT. It is translated as CASSENPEPMGVNTEAFF.

V and J are TRBV7-8 and TRBJ1-6; TRBD1 matches 8 bases. The germline gives CDR1 SGHVS, CDR2 FQNEAQ. The CDR3 totals 14 residues. The ends lost 3 bases at V and 10 bases at J; junction bases unmatched: 5. This CDR3 is CASSFDRGRSPLHF. CDR3 in DNA: TGTGCCAGCAGCTTTGACAGGGGTCGCTCACCCCTCCACTTT.

This chain joins TRBV6-5 and TRBJ1-1; D remains unclear. The CDR3 has 11 amino acids. Between the trimmed V and J ends, which lost 6 bases and 2 bases, there was a span of 4 bases. Germline assignment: CDR1 MNHEY and CDR2 SVGAGI. The CDR3 nucleotides are TGTGCCAGCAGCCCTAACACTGAAGCTTTCTTT. This encodes CASSPNTEAFF.

CDR3 amino acids: CASSNGQNTEAFF. CDR3 in DNA: TGCGCCAGCAGCAATGGACAGAACACTGAAGCTTTCTTT. The gene calls are TRBV5-1 and TRBJ1-1; D possibly corresponds to TRBD1 (5 bases). Trimming removed 4 bases from V and 1 base from J, with 8 bases in between. The CDR3 covers 13 residues. Germline CDR1 is SGHRS and CDR2 is YFSETQ.